This T cell receptor beta chain was documented in a study of early T cells in non-severe SARS-CoV-2 infection. Across the study: Chains were not paired, and sequencing was done on bulk RNA from unsorted whole blood. General study results and limits: Anti-spike CD8 responses were favored in VDJdb matching, and private and CD4 specificities were missed.

Researchers tagged individual cDNA molecules with unique molecular identifiers. TCRdb re-called the 5' RACE reads with MiXCR, one entry per CDR3 protein. The sample lists tens of thousands of distinct CDR3 sequences, about 5.9% occurring once. This clonotype turned up a few times. Its target is unknown. Trimming cost V 5 bases and J 1 base, with 17 bases left between them. CDR1 is SGHVS, CDR2 FNYEAQ, per germline. This CDR3 is built from 16 residues. This chain uses TRBV7-6 with TRBJ2-5; D is uncertain. The sequence derives from an adult who was a healthcare worker with PCR-confirmed SARS-CoV-2 infection or an uninfected control (not recorded which). Material: whole blood. CDR3 sequence reads: CASSNSVSAVQETQYF. In nucleotides, the CDR3 is TGTGCCAGCAGCAACTCCGTGTCAGCCGTCCAAGAGACCCAGTACTTC.